A selection of T cell receptor beta chains follows, all from one sample in a study of cytomegalovirus exposure and HLA in healthy donors. Sequencing was performed with immunoSEQ multiplex PCR; in TCRdb, only in-frame clones are kept and a portion is missing. The data contain about 96,000 clones, approximately 72% of them singletons. Sequenced sample: PBMCs. Every receptor here comes from a woman aged 70-85 years in good health and CMV-seropositive. CDR3s include the opening cysteine and the closing phenylalanine or tryptophan. The D gene is left open where the match is weak. Expanded clones get a size class; other rows say once, few or many, or leave the size out.

clone_size: NA
v_call: TRBV2
j_call: TRBJ2-6
cdr3_length: 16
d_call: TRBD1
cdr3_aa: CASSAGQGYGANVLTF
cdr3_nt: TGTGCCAGCAGTGCCGGACAGGGGTACGGGGCCAACGTCCTGACTTTC

clone_size: NA
v_call: TRBV7-7
j_call: TRBJ1-1
cdr3_length: 13
d_call: NA
cdr3_aa: CASSLDMNTEAFF
cdr3_nt: TGTGCTAGCAGCTTAGACATGAACACTGAAGCTTTCTTT

clone_size: few
v_call: TRBV27
j_call: TRBJ2-5
cdr3_length: 16
d_call: TRBD1
cdr3_aa: CASSFYAGQGRETQYF
cdr3_nt: TGTGCCAGCAGTTTTTATGCGGGACAGGGGCGGGAGACCCAGTACTTC

clone_size: few
v_call: TRBV27
j_call: TRBJ2-7
cdr3_length: 14
d_call: TRBD2
cdr3_aa: CASSFGGAGYEQYF
cdr3_nt: TGTGCCAGCAGTTTTGGGGGAGCGGGATACGAGCAGTACTTC

clone_size: once
v_call: TRBV2
j_call: TRBJ1-2
cdr3_length: 15
d_call: TRBD1
cdr3_aa: CASSDSGGGYYGYTF
cdr3_nt: TGTGCCAGCAGTGACTCGGGAGGGGGCTACTATGGCTACACCTTC

clone_size: NA
v_call: TRBV28
j_call: TRBJ1-1
cdr3_length: 15
d_call: TRBD1
cdr3_aa: CASRPMTGAYTEAFF
cdr3_nt: TGTGCCAGCAGACCAATGACAGGGGCCTACACTGAAGCTTTCTTT

clone_size: NA
v_call: TRBV5-6
j_call: TRBJ1-2
cdr3_length: 15
d_call: TRBD1
cdr3_aa: CASSLGRGLYYGYTF
cdr3_nt: TGTGCCAGCAGCTTGGGAAGGGGGCTATATTATGGCTACACCTTC

clone_size: NA
v_call: TRBV6-6
j_call: TRBJ1-1
cdr3_length: 16
d_call: TRBD1
cdr3_aa: CASTRGQGVMNTEAFF
cdr3_nt: TGTGCCAGCACCCGGGGACAGGGAGTCATGAACACTGAAGCTTTCTTT

clone_size: few
v_call: TRBV11-2
j_call: TRBJ1-4
cdr3_length: 15
d_call: NA
cdr3_aa: CASSITGARNEKLFF
cdr3_nt: TGTGCCAGCAGTATTACAGGCGCCCGGAATGAAAAACTGTTTTTT

clone_size: NA
v_call: TRBV27
j_call: TRBJ1-2
cdr3_length: 12
d_call: NA
cdr3_aa: CASSLQGYGYTF
cdr3_nt: TGTGCCAGCAGCCTACAGGGCTATGGCTACACCTTC

clone_size: NA
v_call: TRBV6-6
j_call: TRBJ2-7
cdr3_length: 14
d_call: NA
cdr3_aa: CASSYSGGGAPKYF
cdr3_nt: TGTGCCAGCAGTTACTCCGGGGGTGGGGCCCCGAAGTACTTC

clone_size: few
v_call: TRBV6-6
j_call: TRBJ2-2
cdr3_length: 16
d_call: TRBD1
cdr3_aa: CASRNTQGPDTGELFF
cdr3_nt: TGTGCCAGCAGAAACACACAGGGGCCCGACACCGGGGAGCTGTTTTTT

clone_size: NA
v_call: TRBV28
j_call: TRBJ2-2
cdr3_length: 13
d_call: TRBD1
cdr3_aa: CASGQGNTGELFF
cdr3_nt: TGTGCCAGCGGACAGGGGAACACCGGGGAGCTGTTTTTT

clone_size: few
v_call: TRBV27
j_call: TRBJ1-5
cdr3_length: 14
d_call: TRBD1
cdr3_aa: CASSVGTGNQPQHF
cdr3_nt: TGTGCCAGCAGTGTCGGGACAGGTAATCAGCCCCAGCATTTT

clone_size: NA
v_call: TRBV5-5
j_call: TRBJ1-5
cdr3_length: 18
d_call: TRBD1
cdr3_aa: CASSSTQGAPSGNQPQHF
cdr3_nt: TGTGCCAGCAGCTCAACCCAGGGGGCACCCAGCGGCAATCAGCCCCAGCATTTT

clone_size: NA
v_call: TRBV7-9
j_call: TRBJ2-2
cdr3_length: 16
d_call: TRBD1
cdr3_aa: CASSSGGTGATGELFF
cdr3_nt: TGTGCCAGCAGCTCCGGAGGGACAGGTGCCACCGGGGAGCTGTTTTTT

clone_size: NA
v_call: TRBV10-2
j_call: TRBJ2-1
cdr3_length: 18
d_call: TRBD2
cdr3_aa: CASEMGQGLADTYNEQFF
cdr3_nt: TGCGCCAGCGAGATGGGGCAAGGACTAGCGGATACCTACAATGAGCAGTTCTTC

clone_size: NA
v_call: TRBV28
j_call: TRBJ2-5
cdr3_length: 14
d_call: NA
cdr3_aa: CASSRGHVQETQYF
cdr3_nt: TGTGCCAGCAGTCGCGGACACGTCCAAGAGACCCAGTACTTC

clone_size: NA
v_call: TRBV6-1
j_call: TRBJ1-5
cdr3_length: 15
d_call: TRBD1
cdr3_aa: CASLNRGAGNQPQHF
cdr3_nt: TGTGCCAGCCTAAACAGGGGGGCGGGCAATCAGCCCCAGCATTTT

clone_size: NA
v_call: TRBV4-1
j_call: TRBJ1-5
cdr3_length: 16
d_call: NA
cdr3_aa: CASSQDGRGYNQPQHF
cdr3_nt: TGCGCCAGCAGCCAAGATGGAAGGGGGTACAATCAGCCCCAGCATTTT

clone_size: NA
v_call: TRBV2
j_call: TRBJ2-1
cdr3_length: 17
d_call: TRBD1
cdr3_aa: CASSEMGDRGSYNEQFF
cdr3_nt: TGTGCCAGCAGTGAGATGGGGGACAGGGGTTCCTACAATGAGCAGTTCTTC

clone_size: NA
v_call: TRBV6-1
j_call: TRBJ2-7
cdr3_length: 13
d_call: TRBD2
cdr3_aa: CAVESGSIDEQYF
cdr3_nt: TGTGCCGTCGAGAGCGGGAGCATAGACGAGCAGTACTTC

clone_size: NA
v_call: TRBV7-8
j_call: TRBJ1-5
cdr3_length: 15
d_call: NA
cdr3_aa: CASSPALRANQPQHF
cdr3_nt: TGTGCCAGCAGCCCCGCCCTCAGGGCTAATCAGCCCCAGCATTTT

clone_size: NA
v_call: TRBV5-1
j_call: TRBJ1-6
cdr3_length: 14
d_call: TRBD1
cdr3_aa: CASSLTGADSPLHF
cdr3_nt: TGCGCCAGCAGCTTAACAGGGGCCGATTCACCCCTCCACTTT

clone_size: NA
v_call: TRBV29-1
j_call: TRBJ1-1
cdr3_length: 12
d_call: TRBD1
cdr3_aa: CSLGQGSGEAFF
cdr3_nt: TGCAGCCTCGGACAGGGCTCGGGTGAAGCTTTCTTT

clone_size: NA
v_call: TRBV5-6
j_call: TRBJ2-5
cdr3_length: 18
d_call: TRBD2
cdr3_aa: CASSFLLPSGGTQETQYF
cdr3_nt: TGTGCCAGCAGCTTCCTCTTACCCAGCGGGGGGACTCAAGAGACCCAGTACTTC

clone_size: NA
v_call: TRBV5-1
j_call: TRBJ2-3
cdr3_length: 15
d_call: NA
cdr3_aa: CASSLVGLSTDTQYF
cdr3_nt: TGCGCCAGCAGCTTGGTTGGGCTTAGCACAGATACGCAGTATTTT

clone_size: NA
v_call: TRBV2
j_call: TRBJ1-4
cdr3_length: 13
d_call: NA
cdr3_aa: CASSVELEGKLFF
cdr3_nt: TGTGCCAGCAGTGTCGAACTAGAAGGAAAACTGTTTTTT

clone_size: NA
v_call: TRBV4-2
j_call: TRBJ2-2
cdr3_length: 15
d_call: TRBD1
cdr3_aa: CASSRRQGTTGELFF
cdr3_nt: TGTGCCAGCAGCCGCAGACAGGGGACTACCGGGGAGCTGTTTTTT

clone_size: NA
v_call: TRBV18
j_call: TRBJ2-5
cdr3_length: 17
d_call: NA
cdr3_aa: CASSEVMRIIVDETQYF
cdr3_nt: TGTGCCAGCTCTGAAGTTATGCGGATCATTGTCGACGAGACCCAGTACTTC

clone_size: NA
v_call: TRBV5-1
j_call: TRBJ2-2
cdr3_length: 12
d_call: NA
cdr3_aa: CASSWGQRELFF
cdr3_nt: TGCGCCAGCAGCTGGGGGCAACGTGAGCTGTTTTTT

clone_size: NA
v_call: TRBV19
j_call: TRBJ2-1
cdr3_length: 16
d_call: NA
cdr3_aa: CASSMYLVDSNNEQFF
cdr3_nt: TGTGCCAGTAGTATGTATCTAGTCGATTCTAACAATGAGCAGTTCTTC

clone_size: NA
v_call: TRBV5-1
j_call: TRBJ2-2
cdr3_length: 15
d_call: TRBD1
cdr3_aa: CASSGPTGDTGELFF
cdr3_nt: TGCGCCAGCAGCGGCCCGACAGGGGACACCGGGGAGCTGTTTTTT

clone_size: few
v_call: TRBV7-9
j_call: TRBJ1-2
cdr3_length: 15
d_call: NA
cdr3_aa: CASSSTTAFGYGYTF
cdr3_nt: TGTGCCAGCAGCTCGACGACAGCCTTCGGCTATGGCTACACCTTC

clone_size: NA
v_call: TRBV11-2
j_call: TRBJ2-7
cdr3_length: 12
d_call: NA
cdr3_aa: CASSGRGYEQYF
cdr3_nt: TGTGCCAGCAGTGGCAGGGGATACGAGCAGTACTTC

clone_size: NA
v_call: TRBV7-9
j_call: TRBJ2-3
cdr3_length: 14
d_call: TRBD2
cdr3_aa: CASSSSGASDTQYF
cdr3_nt: TGTGCCAGCAGCTCTAGCGGGGCGTCTGATACGCAGTATTTT

clone_size: NA
v_call: TRBV30
j_call: TRBJ2-1
cdr3_length: 14
d_call: NA
cdr3_aa: CAWSVLPHSDEQFF
cdr3_nt: TGTGCCTGGAGTGTACTCCCTCACTCGGATGAGCAGTTCTTC

clone_size: NA
v_call: TRBV2
j_call: TRBJ1-4
cdr3_length: 14
d_call: TRBD1
cdr3_aa: CASSRQGLLEKLFF
cdr3_nt: TGTGCCAGCAGTAGACAGGGGCTGCTCGAAAAACTGTTTTTT

clone_size: NA
v_call: TRBV28
j_call: TRBJ2-7
cdr3_length: 13
d_call: NA
cdr3_aa: CASRLGTSYEQYF
cdr3_nt: TGTGCCAGCAGATTGGGTACTAGCTACGAGCAGTACTTC

clone_size: NA
v_call: TRBV11-3
j_call: TRBJ2-3
cdr3_length: 16
d_call: TRBD2
cdr3_aa: CASSLDGTSGTDTQYF
cdr3_nt: TGTGCCAGCAGCTTAGACGGGACTAGCGGCACAGATACGCAGTATTTT

clone_size: NA
v_call: TRBV7-9
j_call: TRBJ1-1
cdr3_length: 13
d_call: NA
cdr3_aa: CASSFTGLTEAFF
cdr3_nt: TGTGCCAGCAGCTTTACAGGGCTCACTGAAGCTTTCTTT

clone_size: few
v_call: TRBV6-6
j_call: TRBJ1-5
cdr3_length: 15
d_call: TRBD1
cdr3_aa: CASSPTGGYFQPQHF
cdr3_nt: TGTGCCAGCAGTCCAACAGGGGGCTATTTTCAGCCCCAGCATTTT

clone_size: NA
v_call: TRBV7-7
j_call: TRBJ2-1
cdr3_length: 15
d_call: TRBD2
cdr3_aa: CASSSVAGGAVEQFF
cdr3_nt: TGTGCTAGCAGCTCCGTAGCGGGAGGGGCGGTTGAGCAGTTCTTC

clone_size: NA
v_call: TRBV2
j_call: TRBJ1-4
cdr3_length: 13
d_call: TRBD1
cdr3_aa: CASSRDRDEKLFF
cdr3_nt: TGTGCCAGCAGTAGGGACAGGGACGAAAAACTGTTTTTT

clone_size: NA
v_call: TRBV19
j_call: TRBJ2-7
cdr3_length: 20
d_call: TRBD1
cdr3_aa: CASSNVLPRQGAEGTYEQYF
cdr3_nt: TGTGCCAGTAGCAACGTCCTCCCTCGACAGGGGGCAGAGGGTACCTACGAGCAGTACTTC

clone_size: NA
v_call: TRBV27
j_call: TRBJ1-6
cdr3_length: 15
d_call: TRBD1
cdr3_aa: CASSLSGQGAAPLHF
cdr3_nt: TGTGCCAGCAGTTTATCGGGACAGGGGGCAGCACCCCTCCACTTT

clone_size: NA
v_call: TRBV7-3
j_call: TRBJ1-1
cdr3_length: 13
d_call: TRBD1
cdr3_aa: CASSGTGVGEAFF
cdr3_nt: TGTGCCAGCAGCGGCACAGGGGTGGGTGAAGCTTTCTTT

clone_size: NA
v_call: TRBV7-9
j_call: TRBJ2-5
cdr3_length: 15
d_call: NA
cdr3_aa: CASSFEPPGPETQYF
cdr3_nt: TGTGCCAGCAGCTTTGAACCGCCAGGGCCGGAGACCCAGTACTTC

clone_size: few
v_call: TRBV28
j_call: TRBJ2-7
cdr3_length: 12
d_call: NA
cdr3_aa: CASSLLDNEQYF
cdr3_nt: TGTGCCAGCAGTTTATTGGACAACGAGCAGTACTTC

clone_size: NA
v_call: TRBV18
j_call: TRBJ1-2
cdr3_length: 15
d_call: TRBD1
cdr3_aa: CASSTGQAINYGYTF
cdr3_nt: TGTGCCAGCTCAACGGGACAGGCAATTAACTATGGCTACACCTTC

clone_size: NA
v_call: TRBV4-1
j_call: TRBJ1-5
cdr3_length: 14
d_call: TRBD1
cdr3_aa: CASSQWDSGQPQHF
cdr3_nt: TGCGCCAGCAGCCAGTGGGACAGCGGACAGCCCCAGCATTTT

clone_size: NA
v_call: TRBV4-2
j_call: TRBJ2-2
cdr3_length: 14
d_call: TRBD2
cdr3_aa: CASSQVGGTGELFF
cdr3_nt: TGTGCCAGCAGCCAAGTGGGGGGGACCGGGGAGCTGTTTTTT

clone_size: NA
v_call: TRBV5-5
j_call: TRBJ1-1
cdr3_length: 14
d_call: TRBD1
cdr3_aa: CASSETGLNTEAFF
cdr3_nt: TGTGCCAGCAGCGAGACAGGGTTGAACACTGAAGCTTTCTTT

clone_size: NA
v_call: TRBV6-5
j_call: TRBJ2-1
cdr3_length: 15
d_call: NA
cdr3_aa: CASTQAPILHNEQFF
cdr3_nt: TGTGCCAGCACCCAGGCGCCCATCCTTCACAATGAGCAGTTCTTC

clone_size: few
v_call: TRBV28
j_call: TRBJ2-5
cdr3_length: 16
d_call: TRBD1
cdr3_aa: CASSLGRGPRQETQYF
cdr3_nt: TGTGCCAGCAGTTTAGGAAGGGGGCCCCGACAAGAGACCCAGTACTTC

clone_size: NA
v_call: TRBV7-2
j_call: TRBJ2-5
cdr3_length: 16
d_call: NA
cdr3_aa: CASSLVPGGPQETQYF
cdr3_nt: TGTGCCAGCAGCTTAGTTCCCGGGGGACCACAAGAGACCCAGTACTTC

clone_size: NA
v_call: TRBV4-3
j_call: TRBJ2-7
cdr3_length: 15
d_call: NA
cdr3_aa: CASSQEKEISYEQYF
cdr3_nt: TGCGCCAGCAGCCAAGAGAAGGAGATCTCCTACGAGCAGTACTTC

clone_size: NA
v_call: TRBV18
j_call: TRBJ2-5
cdr3_length: 15
d_call: TRBD2
cdr3_aa: CASSRARGGQETQYF
cdr3_nt: TGTGCCAGCTCACGGGCTCGGGGGGGCCAAGAGACCCAGTACTTC